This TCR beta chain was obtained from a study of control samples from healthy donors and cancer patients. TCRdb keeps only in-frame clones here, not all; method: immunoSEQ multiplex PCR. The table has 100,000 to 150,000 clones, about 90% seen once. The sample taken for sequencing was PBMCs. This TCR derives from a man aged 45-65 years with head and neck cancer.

DNA for the CDR3: TGTGCCAGCAGCGAAGGACTAGCGGGAGCTTTAGGCTACGAGCAGTACTTC. It translates to CASSEGLAGALGYEQYF. The rearrangement uses TRBV5-6 and TRBJ2-7; TRBD2 agrees at 13 bases. CDR1 and CDR2 (germline): SGHDT, YYEEEE. The ends lost 4 bases at V and 3 bases at J; junction bases unmatched: 10. The CDR3 has 17 amino acids.